One T cell receptor (beta chain) is described in this entry. Its cognate antigen is unknown. The sample comes from a study of T cell repertoires in cytomegalovirus infection. At the level of the study: CMV epitopes, recently identified HLA-C-restricted and well-studied HLA-B-restricted, were used. Both a matching HLA type and CMV infection were indicated by public TCR beta signatures.

Per germline, CDR1 SGHDT and CDR2 YYEEEE. V dropped 0 bases and J dropped 11 bases, with 18 bases sitting between them. This CDR3 region has 16 residues. A single record per CDR3 protein comes from TCRdb applying MiXCR to the reads. The sample contains over 250,000 distinct CDR3 sequences, around 20% of which appear only once. The gene calls are TRBV5-6 and TRBJ1-6; D gene uncertain. The sequencing used cultured PBMCs, collected from culture after CMV antigen stimulation. This TCR was recovered from a human donor in good health (CMV status not recorded). Some clones in this sample may be carry-over from other donors' samples. The CDR3 DNA sequence: TGTGCCAGCAGCTTGGTTTCGGACGCACCTGGGGCACCCCTCCACTTT. It is translated as CASSLVSDAPGAPLHF.